What follows is one T cell receptor beta chain and its context. These data come from a study of shared clonotypes between healthy human individuals. Looking at the study overall: Those who served as donors were two women and three men between the ages of 18 and 49. The study used three CD4 naive, three CD4 memory, two CD8 naive and one CD8 memory plate per donor.

Replicate PCRs run on sorted subsets employed 150 to 250 ng DNA, approximately 30,000 T cell genomes. Assay: immunoSEQ multiplex PCR; the TCRdb copy retains only in-frame clones and omits some. The sample includes 600,000 or so clones, 95% to 98% of them seen just once. The germline V gene encodes CDR1 SEHNR and CDR2 FQNEAQ (reference sequence). Trimming shortened V by 5 bases and J by 0 bases, and 17 bases separated the two germline ends. There are 17 residues in the CDR3. Naive CD8 cells lacked CD45RO, underwent positive selection for CCR7 and left out terminally differentiated effector memory CD45RA+ cells.

The chain is built from TRBV7-9 and TRBJ2-1, with D possibly matching TRBD2 (6 bases). This clonotype was obtained from a man aged 30 to 45 in good health. Input material: naive CD8+ T cells sorted from blood. The DNA of the CDR3 is TGTGCCAGCAGCACGACTAGTAAACGACACTCCTACAATGAGCAGTTCTTC. Translating gives CASSTTSKRHSYNEQFF.